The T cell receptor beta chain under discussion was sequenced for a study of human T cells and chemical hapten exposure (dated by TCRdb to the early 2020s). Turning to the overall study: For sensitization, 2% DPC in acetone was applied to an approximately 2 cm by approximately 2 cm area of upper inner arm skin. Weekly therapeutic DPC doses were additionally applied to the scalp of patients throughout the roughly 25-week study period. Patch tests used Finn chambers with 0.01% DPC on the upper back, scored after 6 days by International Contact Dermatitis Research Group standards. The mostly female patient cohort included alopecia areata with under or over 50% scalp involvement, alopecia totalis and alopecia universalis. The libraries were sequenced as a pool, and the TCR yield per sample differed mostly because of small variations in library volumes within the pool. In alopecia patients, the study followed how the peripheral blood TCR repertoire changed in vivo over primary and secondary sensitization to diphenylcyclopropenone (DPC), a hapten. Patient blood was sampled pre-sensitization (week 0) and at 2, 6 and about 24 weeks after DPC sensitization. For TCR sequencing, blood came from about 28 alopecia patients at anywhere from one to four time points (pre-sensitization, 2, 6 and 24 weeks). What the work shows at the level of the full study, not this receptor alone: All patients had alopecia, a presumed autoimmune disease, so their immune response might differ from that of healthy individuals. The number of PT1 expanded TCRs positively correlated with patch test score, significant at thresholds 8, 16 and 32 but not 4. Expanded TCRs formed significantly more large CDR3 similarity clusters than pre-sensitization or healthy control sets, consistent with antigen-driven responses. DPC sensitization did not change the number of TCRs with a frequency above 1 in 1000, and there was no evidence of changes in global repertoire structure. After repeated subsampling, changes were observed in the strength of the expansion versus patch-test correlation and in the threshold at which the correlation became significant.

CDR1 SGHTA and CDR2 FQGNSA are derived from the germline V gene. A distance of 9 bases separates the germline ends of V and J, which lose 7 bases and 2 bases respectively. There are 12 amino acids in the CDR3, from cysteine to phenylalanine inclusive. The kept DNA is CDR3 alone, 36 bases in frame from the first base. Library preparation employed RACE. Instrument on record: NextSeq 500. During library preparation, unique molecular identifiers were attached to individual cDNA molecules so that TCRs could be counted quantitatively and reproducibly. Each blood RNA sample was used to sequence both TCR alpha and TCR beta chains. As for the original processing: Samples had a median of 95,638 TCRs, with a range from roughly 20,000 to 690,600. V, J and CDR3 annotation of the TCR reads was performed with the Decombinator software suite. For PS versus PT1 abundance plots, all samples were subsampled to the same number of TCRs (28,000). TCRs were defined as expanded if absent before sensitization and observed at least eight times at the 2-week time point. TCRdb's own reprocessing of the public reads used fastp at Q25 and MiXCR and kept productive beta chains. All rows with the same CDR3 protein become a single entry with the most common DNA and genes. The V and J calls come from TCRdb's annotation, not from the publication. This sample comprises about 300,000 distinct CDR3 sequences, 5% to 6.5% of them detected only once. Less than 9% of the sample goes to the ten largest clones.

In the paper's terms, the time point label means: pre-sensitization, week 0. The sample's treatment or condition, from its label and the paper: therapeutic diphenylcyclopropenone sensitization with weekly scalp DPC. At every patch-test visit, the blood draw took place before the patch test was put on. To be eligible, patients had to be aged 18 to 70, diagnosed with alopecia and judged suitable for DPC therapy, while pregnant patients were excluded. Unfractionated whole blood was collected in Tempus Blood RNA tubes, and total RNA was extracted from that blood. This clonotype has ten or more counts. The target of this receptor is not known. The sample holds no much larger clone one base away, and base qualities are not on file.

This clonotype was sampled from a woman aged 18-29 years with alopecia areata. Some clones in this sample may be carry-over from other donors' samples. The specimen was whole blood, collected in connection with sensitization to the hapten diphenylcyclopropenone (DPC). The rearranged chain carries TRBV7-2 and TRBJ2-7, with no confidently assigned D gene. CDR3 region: CASIGDAYEQYF. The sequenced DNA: TGTGCCAGCATCGGAGATGCCTACGAGCAGTACTTC.